These 25 T cell receptor beta chains originate from one sample sequenced in a study of T cell repertoires in cytomegalovirus infection. TCRdb itself ran the reads through MiXCR, one entry per CDR3 protein. Of tens of thousands of distinct CDR3 sequences listed, 20% to 30% are singletons. These receptors have no known antigen. Sequences were derived from CD8+ T cells from cultured PBMCs, sampled from culture after CMV antigen stimulation. These receptors originate from a human donor in good health (CMV status not recorded). Some clones in this sample may be carry-over from other donors' samples.

This clonotype showed up just a few times. The genes are TRBV11-3 and TRBJ2-3; weak D call: TRBD2 (6 bases). Germline CDR1 and CDR2: SGHNT and YENEEA. Trimming shortened V by 5 bases and J by 2 bases, and 23 bases separated the two germline ends. The CDR3 sequence is 18 residues long. The CDR3 DNA follows: TGTGCCAGCAGCCCTACCCCACCGGGCGGGACCTCCACAGATACGCAGTATTTT. The encoded protein is CASSPTPPGGTSTDTQYF.

This clonotype was seen ten or more times. This chain connects TRBV6-2 or TRBV6-3 to TRBJ2-5, with D tentatively TRBD1 (5 bases). The V and J ends lost 2 bases and 2 bases respectively, with 9 bases between them. Per the germline V gene, CDR1 is MNHEY and CDR2 is SVGEGT. The length of the CDR3 is 14 residues. The CDR3, as DNA: TGTGCCAGCAGTTACCCGACAGCTCAAGAGACCCAGTACTTC. It yields the protein CASSYPTAQETQYF.

There are many counts of this clonotype. This chain uses TRBV7-6 with TRBJ2-7; tentative D call: TRBD2 (5 bases). The V gene's germline CDR1 is SGHVS and CDR2 FNYEAQ. V was clipped by 5 bases and J by 5 bases, with 16 bases between them. The CDR3 is 14 amino acids. The CDR3 is CASSRGDPVDEQYF. The DNA for the CDR3 is TGTGCCAGCAGCCGGGGAGATCCGGTTGACGAGCAGTACTTC.

The J gene is TRBJ2-1, the V gene TRBV7-3; D gene unclear. CDR3 length equals 13 residues. The V end was cut by 5 bases, the J end by 5 bases, with 10 bases between. The germline CDR1 and CDR2 sequences are SGHTA and FQGTGA. The CDR3 sequence: CASSPVGNNEQFF. CDR3 DNA sequence: TGTGCCAGCAGCCCGGTAGGGAACAATGAGCAGTTCTTC.

The rearrangement links TRBV12-3 or TRBV12-4 to TRBJ2-7, with D maybe TRBD2 (6 bases). Trimming pared 6 bases from V and 7 bases from J, leaving 16 bases between. CDR3 size: 13 residues. The CDR3: CASSPGRGWEQYF. The CDR3 nucleotides are TGTGCCAGCAGCCCCGGGCGGGGCTGGGAGCAGTACTTC.

This clonotype was detected many times. V usage is TRBV6-2 or TRBV6-3 and J usage is TRBJ1-1; 7 positions agree with TRBD1. The CDR3 has 15 residues. CDR1 and CDR2 (germline): MNHEY, SVGEGT. Trimming cost V 6 bases and J 0 bases; bases outside gene matches: 7. CDR3 in DNA: TGTGCCAGCAGCTCTTCGGGACAGTTGAACACTGAAGCTTTCTTT. The encoded protein is CASSSSGQLNTEAFF.

The chain combines TRBV4-3 with TRBJ2-1, with TRBD2 matching 7 bases. CDR1 is LGHNA, CDR2 YSLEER, per germline. V lost 1 base to trimming and J lost 8 bases; unmatched junction nucleotides: 8. The CDR3 covers 15 residues. Here the CDR3 reads CASSQGVGGRDEQFF. The CDR3 DNA is TGCGCCAGCAGCCAAGGGGTGGGGGGGAGGGATGAGCAGTTCTTC.

This rearrangement joins TRBV6-6 to TRBJ2-1, with D perhaps TRBD1 or TRBD2 (5 bases each). CDR3 size: 19 residues. Looked up from germline, CDR1 is MNHNY and CDR2 is SVGAGI (reference sequence). V lost 4 bases to trimming and J lost 4 bases, with 26 bases between them. In DNA, the CDR3 is TGTGCCAGCAGTTTCCTTCGCCTCGCGGACACCCGACTATACAATGAGCAGTTCTTC. Protein product: CASSFLRLADTRLYNEQFF.

This clonotype was seen more than once but under ten times. It may be a read error: a sequence one base away is much more abundant. This chain joins TRBV27 and TRBJ1-5; 7 nucleotides match TRBD1. Germline V gene sequence: CDR1 MNHEY, CDR2 SMNVEV (reference sequence). This CDR3 has 15 residues. The CDR3 sequence: CANSVQTGYLWPQHF. The CDR3 DNA reads TGTGCCAACAGTGTCCAGACAGGGTACTTATGGCCCCAGCATTTT.

This clonotype was recorded at least ten times. The chain combines TRBV28 with TRBJ2-1; D not resolved. This CDR3 comprises 12 residues. Germline lookup yields CDR1 MDHEN and CDR2 SYDVKM. Trimming stripped 9 bases from V and 7 bases from J, with 13 bases between. The CDR3, as DNA: TGTGCCAGTAATATTAACTATAATGAGCAGTTCTTC. This codes for CASNINYNEQFF.

This clonotype was recorded at least ten times. This chain links TRBV12-3 or TRBV12-4 with TRBJ2-5, with D perhaps given as TRBD1 or TRBD2 (5 bases each). The CDR3 consists of 13 residues. V shed 3 bases and J shed 4 bases, with 9 bases lying between them. CDR3 loop: CASSLAGTETQYF. CDR3 DNA sequence: TGTGCCAGCAGTTTGGCAGGGACAGAGACCCAGTACTTC.

This chain connects TRBV7-9 to TRBJ2-3; unclear D gene. The germline V and J ends were trimmed by 6 bases and 6 bases, with 13 bases remaining between them. The CDR3 contains 13 residues. CDR1 SEHNR and CDR2 FQNEAQ come from the germline V gene (reference sequence). In DNA, the CDR3 is TGTGCCAGCAGTATTGGTGGTCGGGATACGCAGTATTTT. Its protein product is CASSIGGRDTQYF.

This clonotype was seen ten or more times. The chain employs TRBV11-2 and TRBJ2-5; TRBD2 agrees at 16 bases. The J segment lost 6 bases and the V segment lost 5 bases, leaving 9 bases of the junction unmatched. The CDR3 runs 17 residues. CDR1 SGHAT and CDR2 FQNNGV come from the germline V gene. CDR3 nucleotides: TGTGCCAGCAGCCCCCAGGGGACTAGCGGGGGGGCTAAGACCCAGTACTTC. Protein product: CASSPQGTSGGAKTQYF.

This clonotype was seen a few times. The J gene is TRBJ1-1, the V gene TRBV5-6, with no clear D. V lost 0 bases to trimming and J lost 2 bases, with 14 bases between them. CDR1 is SGHDT and CDR2 is YYEEEE in the germline V gene. The CDR3 extends over 16 amino acids. For the CDR3, the DNA is TGTGCCAGCAGCTTGGTGCCCACCCCAGGCAACACTGAAGCTTTCTTT. It codes for CASSLVPTPGNTEAFF.

This clonotype has only a few counts. The V gene is TRBV7-9, the J gene TRBJ2-7; 10 bases align to TRBD1. CDR1 is SEHNR and CDR2 is FQNEAQ in the germline V gene (reference sequence). V trimming: 5 bases; J trimming: 2 bases; junction bases outside the gene matches: 6. CDR3 length: 15 residues. The CDR3 protein is CASSDPGQGTYEQYF. The CDR3 DNA is TGTGCCAGCAGCGATCCGGGACAGGGGACCTACGAGCAGTACTTC.

This rearrangement joins TRBV28 to TRBJ1-1, with a tentative D call TRBD1 (5 bases). The CDR3 is 16 amino acids. Germline CDR1 MDHEN, CDR2 SYDVKM. Trimming took 3 bases from V and 0 from J, leaving 14 bases between them. CDR3 bases: TGTGCCAGCAGTTTTGTCCCGGGGCAGCTGAACACTGAAGCTTTCTTT. Amino acids: CASSFVPGQLNTEAFF.

J is TRBJ2-5 and V is TRBV30; 7 bases match TRBD2. The CDR3 is made up of 13 amino acids. Germline loops: CDR1 GTSNPN, CDR2 SVGIG (reference sequence). V lost 2 bases to trimming and J lost 5 bases; unmatched junction nucleotides: 5. CDR3 sequence: CAWSQGGLETQYF. The CDR3 DNA sequence: TGTGCCTGGAGTCAGGGAGGGTTGGAGACCCAGTACTTC.

The V call is TRBV4-3, the J call TRBJ1-6; TRBD1 matches 11 bases. Germline CDR1 LGHNA, CDR2 YSLEER. V lost 3 bases to trimming and J lost 7 bases; unmatched junction nucleotides: 2. The CDR3 contains 15 residues. CDR3 loop: CASSQGQGDNSPLHF. The DNA for the CDR3 is TGCGCCAGCAGCCAGGGACAGGGGGACAATTCACCCCTCCACTTT.

In this sample, this clonotype turned up many times. The J gene is TRBJ1-1, the V gene TRBV6-2 or TRBV6-3, with D possibly TRBD1 on 5 matching bases. Trimming pared 2 bases from V and 8 bases from J, leaving 18 bases between. Per germline, CDR1 MNHEY and CDR2 SVGEGT. CDR3 size: 15 residues. The chain's CDR3 is CASSYVVAGAAEAFF. CDR3 in DNA: TGTGCCAGCAGTTACGTGGTCGCTGGGGCTGCGGAAGCTTTCTTT.

The genes are TRBV5-6 and TRBJ1-1; 9 nucleotides line up with TRBD1. The CDR3 loop spans 17 amino acids. V dropped 3 bases and J dropped 5; count of bases not matched to a gene: 14. The V gene's germline CDR1 is SGHDT and CDR2 YYEEEE. CDR3 loop: CASSSVRTGAVGTEAFF. The CDR3 DNA is TGTGCCAGCAGCTCGGTTCGGACAGGGGCCGTAGGAACTGAAGCTTTCTTT.

This clonotype has a count of ten or more. The chain uses TRBV7-2 and TRBJ2-5; 7 bases line up with TRBD2. Germline assignment: CDR1 SGHTA and CDR2 FQGNSA. The CDR3 has 13 amino acids. Trimming cost V 8 bases and J 4 bases; bases outside gene matches: 7. The chain's CDR3 is CASSLRGRETQYF. The CDR3 bases are TGTGCCAGCTCCCTGCGGGGGAGAGAGACCCAGTACTTC.

This clonotype was counted at least ten times. The chain links TRBV4-3 to TRBJ1-4; a weak D match, TRBD1 (5 bases). Trimming removed 0 bases at V and 2 bases at J, with 13 bases between. Germline loops: CDR1 LGHNA, CDR2 YSLEER. The CDR3 length is 17 residues. This chain's CDR3 is CASSQDPARQTNEKLFF. DNA for the CDR3: TGCGCCAGCAGCCAAGATCCGGCGAGACAGACTAATGAAAAACTGTTTTTT.

With respect to this clonotype: Here the CDR3 omits its conserved ending phenylalanine or tryptophan, so a read error is the likely source. The rearrangement joins TRBV7-2 to TRBJ2-7; D is tentatively TRBD1 or TRBD2 (6 bases each). The germline V gene has CDR1 SGHTA and CDR2 FQGNSA. The length of the CDR3 is 16 residues. The V gene lost 5 bases and the J gene lost 0 bases, with 17 bases spanning the gap. CDR3 sequence reads: CASSPPDGGSSYEQYL. CDR3 sequence (DNA): TGTGCCAGCAGCCCCCCAGACGGGGGCTCCTCCTACGAGCAGTACCTT.

The chain is built from TRBV11-3 and TRBJ1-1, with 7 bases that match TRBD1. Germline V gene data show CDR1 as SGHNT and CDR2 as YENEEA. V dropped 0 bases and J dropped 3; count of bases not matched to a gene: 7. The CDR3 sequence is 16 residues long. Written as DNA, the CDR3 is TGTGCCAGCAGCTTAGATCCCCGGCAGGGGGACACTGAAGCTTTCTTT. Amino acids: CASSLDPRQGDTEAFF. Looking up the rest from reference TRBV11-3 and TRBJ1-1 gives the full variable domain: EAGVVQSPRYKIIEKKQPVAFWCNPISGHNTLYWYLQNLGQGPELLIRYENEEAVDDSQLPKDRFSAERLKGVDSTLKIQPAELGDSAVYLCASSLDPRQGDTEAFFGQGTRLTVV.

This clonotype was seen more than once but under ten times. The CDR3 region has the DNA TGTGCCAGCGGACTAGCGGGCCCCTACGAGCAGTACTTC. Encoded protein: CASGLAGPYEQYF. The chain couples TRBV28 to TRBJ2-7; 11 nucleotides align to TRBD2. The CDR3 runs to 13 residues. CDR1 and CDR2 from the germline V gene are MDHEN and SYDVKM. Trimming at V came to 8 bases and at J to 2 bases, leaving 2 bases not matched to a gene.